Listed here are 10 T cell receptor beta chains from one sample, sequenced in a study of CD8+ T cells in alopecia areata. Investigators isolated RNA and reverse transcribed it into cDNA to act as the sequencing template. Here immunoSEQ multiplex PCR was the method, and the copy in TCRdb shows in-frame clones only, minus some. The sample holds 140,000 or so clones, approximately 51% seen once. The sequencing used CD4+ T cells sorted from blood, collected at week 0. Source of these receptors: a human donor with alopecia areata.

This clone was seen a few times. The V gene is TRBV10-3, the J gene TRBJ2-3; D might be TRBD1 or TRBD2, each matching 5 bases. Trimming cost V 1 base and J 4 bases, with 21 bases left between them. Germline-derived CDR1 and CDR2 are ENHRY and SYGVKD. This CDR3 is 18 amino acids long. The CDR3 reads CAISELKAAGRGADTQYF. The CDR3 coding sequence is TGTGCCATCAGTGAGTTAAAAGCCGCCGGCCGGGGCGCAGATACGCAGTATTTT.

For the CDR3, the DNA is TGCAGCGTTGAGAAAAGGGGGGCCACTGAAGCTTTCTTT. This translates into CSVEKRGATEAFF. The chain employs TRBV29-1 and TRBJ1-1, with D possibly matching TRBD1 (6 bases). Germline lookup yields CDR1 SQVTM and CDR2 ANQGSEA. The CDR3 runs 13 residues. V was cut by 3 bases and J by 4 bases, with 12 bases left in between.

Only a few counts were recorded for this clone. The J gene is TRBJ2-6, the V gene TRBV29-1; a possible D gene is TRBD2 (5 bases). The CDR3 runs 13 residues. Germline values: CDR1 SQVTM, CDR2 ANQGSEA. V gave up 7 bases and J gave up 4 bases, with 11 bases separating them. The CDR3 region is CSAGSSGANVLTF. In DNA, the CDR3 is TGCAGCGCTGGGAGTTCGGGGGCCAACGTCCTGACTTTC. Full variable domain (rest looked up from reference TRBV29-1 and TRBJ2-6): SAVISQKPSRDICQRGTSLTIQCQVDSQVTMMFWYRQQPGQSLTLIATANQGSEATYESGFVIDKFPISRPNLTFSTLTVSNMSPEDSSIYLCSAGSSGANVLTFGAGSRLTVL.

This clone was detected a few times. The chain carries TRBV4-1 and TRBJ1-2, with a weak D call TRBD1 (5 bases). Deletions cut 0 bases from V and 4 bases from J, with 9 bases between. The CDR3 runs to 14 residues. CDR1 and CDR2 from the germline V gene are MGHRA and YSYEKL. The CDR3 here is CASSQDQDSYGYTF. CDR3 in DNA: TGCGCCAGCAGCCAAGATCAAGACAGCTATGGCTACACCTTC.

CDR3 region: CASSLGQTDTQYF. The DNA of the CDR3 is TGTGCCAGCAGCTTAGGGCAGACAGATACGCAGTATTTT. This chain joins TRBV11-2 and TRBJ2-3; D is unresolved. The germline V gene has CDR1 SGHAT and CDR2 FQNNGV. Deletions cut 1 base from V and 3 bases from J, with 5 bases between. This CDR3 has 13 residues.

This clone was picked up a small number of times. The V and J genes are TRBV5-1 and TRBJ1-2; unclear D gene. The ends were cut back, 5 bases at V and 6 bases at J, with 14 bases in the middle. The CDR3 contains 13 residues. Germline loops: CDR1 SGHRS, CDR2 YFSETQ. Here the CDR3 reads CASRATLWDGYTF. The CDR3, as DNA: TGCGCCAGCAGGGCAACCCTGTGGGATGGCTACACCTTC. The complete variable domain, with remaining parts taken from reference TRBV5-1 and TRBJ1-2, reads KAGVTQTPRYLIKTRGQQVTLSCSPISGHRSVSWYQQTPGQGLQFLFEYFSETQRNKGNFPGRFSGRQFSNSRSEMNVSTLELGDSALYLCASRATLWDGYTFGSGTRLTVV.

This clone has just one count. V is TRBV30 and J is TRBJ1-5; the D gene is possibly TRBD1 (6 bases). This CDR3 has 13 amino acids. V lost 2 bases and J lost 7, with 12 bases in between. In germline, CDR1 is GTSNPN, CDR2 SVGIG (reference sequence). CDR3: CAWSRGDRQPQHF. Here the CDR3 DNA reads TGTGCCTGGAGTAGGGGGGACCGACAGCCCCAGCATTTT.

The CDR3 spells CAWSSSSWQPQHF. CDR3 nucleotides: TGTGCCTGGAGTTCCTCCTCTTGGCAGCCCCAGCATTTT. The rearrangement links TRBV30 to TRBJ1-5; D gene unclear. CDR3 length: 13 residues. Between the trimmed V and J ends, which lost 2 bases and 7 bases, there was a span of 12 bases. The V gene's germline CDR1 is GTSNPN and CDR2 SVGIG (reference sequence).

The chain carries TRBV30 and TRBJ2-7; no reliable D call. The germline V gene encodes CDR1 GTSNPN and CDR2 SVGIG (reference sequence). This CDR3 has 11 amino acids. Trimming removed 4 bases at V and 3 bases at J, with 7 bases between. The DNA of the CDR3 is TGTGCCTGGAAGTCCGTCTACGAGCAGTACTTC. It specifies CAWKSVYEQYF.

This clone was seen only once. The chain carries TRBV29-1 and TRBJ2-1; a possible D gene is TRBD1 (6 bases). There are 14 residues in the CDR3. The germline gives CDR1 SQVTM, CDR2 ANQGSEA. V was cut by 8 bases and J by 9 bases, with 23 bases left in between. CDR3 region: CSRRKGYRVGEQFF. The CDR3 DNA reads as TGCAGCCGCCGAAAGGGGTACAGGGTTGGTGAGCAGTTCTTC.